This T cell receptor beta chain was documented in a study of Graves' ophthalmopathy and Graves' hyperthyroidism (dated by TCRdb to the late 2010s). General notes on the study: Hyperthyroidism was considered stable if no progression to ophthalmopathy occurred within 18 months of follow-up. A discovery set of about 99 patients (approximately 42 ophthalmopathy, about 59 stable hyperthyroidism) was enrolled to explore V-J signatures distinguishing ophthalmopathy from hyperthyroidism. T-cell repertoires of thyroid tissue and blood were compared in more than five hyperthyroidism patients. In total, around 130 blood samples were TCR-sequenced: fewer than 50 ophthalmopathy, 80 or so hyperthyroidism and 17 hyperthyroidism-to-ophthalmopathy patients. Following sampling, methimazole starting at 30 mg daily was administered to hyperthyroidism patients, and high-dose intravenous methylprednisolone was administered to ophthalmopathy patients. To tell Graves' ophthalmopathy apart from Graves' hyperthyroidism, and to predict which patients would progress to ophthalmopathy, the study relied on TCR beta repertoire signatures. The independent validation cohort included approximately 19 hyperthyroidism patients plus 17 patients who later progressed from hyperthyroidism to ophthalmopathy.

Study-wide findings and limitations: In cross-validation, the 13-signature model distinguished ophthalmopathy from stable hyperthyroidism with approximately 90% sensitivity and about 81% specificity, while in the test set the corresponding values were roughly 80% and 75%. Sample size was not predetermined statistically, and investigators were not blinded to group allocation. In validation, the model predicted ophthalmopathy progression with 55% to 71% sensitivity and roughly 72% specificity; fewer than 15 predicted patients were CT-confirmed with GO in a median of about 6.1 months. Among expanded thyroid clonotypes with frequency above 0.001, most also showed up in blood, which suggests that blood repertoires may reflect the thyroid immune response.

This clonotype has only a few counts. This receptor's antigen is unknown. Base qualities are not provided; no much larger clone lies one nucleotide away. For repertoire sequencing, TCR beta CDR3 regions were amplified from RNA transcripts. The first round of RT-PCR was done with HTBI primers and the Qiagen OneStep RT-PCR kit, and was followed by a second round of multiplex PCR, then size selection and purification. Sequencing of the libraries was carried out on an Illumina HiSeq2000 in paired-end mode with 100 bp reads. For the original study's pipeline: Reads were processed with SOAPnuke, discarding reads with adapters, uncalled bases, mean Phred below 15, or no exact constant-primer or identifier match. COPE v1.2.5 was used to merge high-quality paired reads. Each unique nucleotide sequence was treated as a clonotype, and MiTCR v1.1 was used to align the clonotypes to the IMGT TRB V, D and J references. The analysis was limited to V-J combinations with a frequency above 0.0001, which together covered around 99% of the repertoires. For each V-J combination, a TCR clonal expansion and chaos score was defined as F50 clonal expansion divided by the chaos observed in the TCRdist matrix. Features were reduced by Welch's t-statistics and random forest to roughly 14 V-J combinations, which fed a naive Bayes classifier. The Morisita-Horn index was used to measure how similar the thyroid and blood repertoires were. TCRdb reprocessed the public reads (quality trimming at Q25 with fastp, clone calling with MiXCR) and kept in-frame beta chains. Each CDR3 protein gets just one entry, which takes the most common genes and DNA from the rows behind it. The V and J calls follow TCRdb's processing rather than the paper's. The sample records 580,000 or so distinct CDR3 sequences, under 40% of which are singletons. Together, the top ten hold about 4.1% of the sample.

Taken from the germline V gene (reference sequence), the CDR1 and CDR2 loops are DFQATT and SNEGSKA. After removal of 0 bases from V and 6 bases from J, the junction retains 20 bases not matched to a gene. Spanning cysteine to phenylalanine, the CDR3 consists of 20 amino acids. Only CDR3 DNA remains: 60 bases, in frame from the first base. Patients with hyperthyroidism were aged 18 to 65 years, had been newly diagnosed, and had a disease duration of less than 2 months. Patients with other autoimmune diseases, uncontrolled infections, pregnancy or lactation were excluded. Diagnosis was based on clinical symptoms, serum thyroxine, TRAb, thyroid ultrasound and orbital computed tomography. Trizol reagent was used to extract the total RNA, and its quality was then checked on an Agilent 2100 Bioanalyzer.

This TCR was recovered from an adult man with Graves' hyperthyroidism. The chain uses TRBV20-1 and TRBJ2-5; TRBD2 fits 12 bases in the junction. The sample taken for sequencing was peripheral blood or thyroid tissue (not recorded which). The CDR3 protein is CSAREEGRVGLAGGKKTQYF. In nucleotide form, the sequence is TGCAGTGCTAGAGAGGAGGGGCGAGTAGGGCTAGCGGGAGGGAAAAAGACCCAGTACTTC.